These 12 T cell receptor beta chains were sequenced from one sample in a study of T cells after yellow fever vaccination. TCRdb analysed the 5' RACE reads with MiXCR anew, one entry per CDR3 protein. The data contain roughly 120,000 distinct CDR3 sequences, around 7.2% of them singletons. Sequenced material: CD4+ T cells sorted from PBMCs, taken approximately 40 days after the first yellow fever vaccination. The receptors were sampled from a man between 18 and 35 years old who received the YFV17D yellow fever vaccine.

This clonotype appeared many times. This sequence joins TRBV12-3 or TRBV12-4 and TRBJ2-5; D unresolved. The CDR3 consists of 13 residues. Trimming shortened V by 2 bases and J by 2 bases, and 6 bases separated the two germline ends. Here the CDR3 reads CASSLWGQETQYF. Here the CDR3 DNA reads TGTGCCAGCAGTTTATGGGGACAAGAGACCCAGTACTTC.

The rearrangement links TRBV19 to TRBJ1-5, with 7 bases fitting TRBD1. Trimming at V came to 6 bases and at J to 5 bases, leaving 7 bases not matched to a gene. The CDR3 totals 14 residues. The germline V gene has CDR1 LNHDA and CDR2 SQIVND (reference sequence). DNA of the CDR3: TGTGCCAGTAGAAGGACAGGCGGCGATCAGCCCCAGCATTTT. Protein product: CASRRTGGDQPQHF.

This clonotype was seen ten or more times. The chain carries TRBV4-1 and TRBJ2-5; TRBD2 matches 10 bases. CDR1 MGHRA and CDR2 YSYEKL come from the germline V gene. Trimming took 0 bases from V and 2 from J; bases not matched to a gene: 18. CDR3 length: 21 residues. The CDR3 nucleotides read TGCGCCAGCAGCCAAGAGAAGGCTAGCGGGGGAGGTGAGCAGCATCAAGAGACCCAGTACTTC. Residues: CASSQEKASGGGEQHQETQYF.

This clonotype was counted ten times or more. This CDR3 reads CASSYKRGQKTQYF. CDR3 DNA: TGTGCCAGCAGTTATAAGCGGGGGCAAAAGACCCAGTACTTC. The chain combines TRBV6-2 or TRBV6-3 with TRBJ2-5, with 8 bases fitting TRBD2. V lost 3 bases and J lost 6; bases outside the gene matches: 6. Germline V gene data show CDR1 as MNHEY and CDR2 as SVGEGT. The CDR3 is made up of 14 amino acids.

The rearrangement links TRBV4-2 to TRBJ2-3, with 10 bases aligning to TRBD2. Germline-derived CDR1 and CDR2 are LGHNA and YNFKEQ. The CDR3 covers 17 residues. V shed 4 bases, J shed 1 base, and the junction held 8 bases outside the gene matches. The CDR3 DNA reads TGTGCCAGCAGCCCAAGGTCCGGGACTAGCGGCACAGATACGCAGTATTTT. Residues: CASSPRSGTSGTDTQYF.

This clonotype was observed many times. V and J are TRBV15 and TRBJ2-5; D ambiguous. The germline gives CDR1 LNHNV, CDR2 YYDKDF (reference sequence). The V end lost 2 bases, the J end lost 2 bases, and 9 bases lay between the germline ends. The CDR3 is 14 amino acids. CDR3 amino acids: CATSRSEFQETQYF. The CDR3 nucleotides are TGTGCCACCAGCAGATCGGAGTTTCAAGAGACCCAGTACTTC.

This clonotype was seen at least ten times. The chain couples TRBV2 to TRBJ1-5; D is undetermined. Germline CDR1 is SNHLY and CDR2 is FYNNEI. The CDR3 spans 15 residues. The V and J ends lost 0 bases and 9 bases respectively, with 15 bases between them. CDR3 nucleotide sequence: TGTGCCAGCAGTGAAGCGGAGGCACCGTATCTGCCCCAGCATTTT. Translating gives CASSEAEAPYLPQHF.

This clonotype appeared many times. The chain links TRBV5-1 to TRBJ2-1; 8 bases line up with TRBD1. After removal of 4 bases from V and 2 bases from J, the junction contained 8 bases not matched to a gene. CDR1 and CDR2 from the germline V gene are SGHRS and YFSETQ. The CDR3 is 16 amino acids. The CDR3, as DNA: TGCGCCAGCAGCATCCAGGGGGCGCCGGCCTACAATGAGCAGTTCTTC. Its translation is CASSIQGAPAYNEQFF.

This clonotype has at least ten counts. The chain uses TRBV6-5 and TRBJ1-1, with 7 bases identical to TRBD1. Germline V gives CDR1 MNHEY, CDR2 SVGAGI. This CDR3 has 15 amino acids. The V segment lost 8 bases and the J segment 0 bases; nucleotides outside the gene matches: 9. The CDR3 sequence: CASLRGQGLNTEAFF. CDR3 sequence (DNA): TGTGCCAGCCTTAGGGGGCAGGGACTGAACACTGAAGCTTTCTTT.

Points on this clonotype: Being one base from a much bigger clone, this may be a read error. The V and J genes are TRBV2 and TRBJ2-7; possibly TRBD1 for D (6 bases). V lost 7 bases to trimming and J lost 4 bases, with 20 bases between them. The CDR3 consists of 15 residues. Germline CDR1 SNHLY, CDR2 FYNNEI. CDR3 region: CASTLDRGLVYEQYF. CDR3 coding DNA: TGTGCCAGCACTTTGGACAGAGGCCTCGTTTACGAGCAGTACTTC.

This clonotype occurred many times. V and J are TRBV20-1 and TRBJ1-2; D may be TRBD1 (6 bases). Germline-derived CDR1 and CDR2 are DFQATT and SNEGSKA (reference sequence). Trimming cost V 7 bases and J 7 bases, with 10 bases left between them. The CDR3 loop spans 10 amino acids. The CDR3 protein is CSGGTLGYTF. Here the CDR3 DNA reads TGCAGTGGGGGGACACTTGGCTACACCTTC.

This clonotype was counted ten times or more. The chain joins TRBV20-1 to TRBJ2-4; D call uncertain. CDR1 and CDR2 (germline): DFQATT, SNEGSKA (reference sequence). The V gene lost 6 bases and the J gene lost 0 bases, with 12 bases spanning the gap. The CDR3 totals 14 residues. The CDR3 region has the DNA TGCAGTGCCTGGGCCTCCCAAGCCAAAAACATTCAGTACTTC. Protein sequence: CSAWASQAKNIQYF.